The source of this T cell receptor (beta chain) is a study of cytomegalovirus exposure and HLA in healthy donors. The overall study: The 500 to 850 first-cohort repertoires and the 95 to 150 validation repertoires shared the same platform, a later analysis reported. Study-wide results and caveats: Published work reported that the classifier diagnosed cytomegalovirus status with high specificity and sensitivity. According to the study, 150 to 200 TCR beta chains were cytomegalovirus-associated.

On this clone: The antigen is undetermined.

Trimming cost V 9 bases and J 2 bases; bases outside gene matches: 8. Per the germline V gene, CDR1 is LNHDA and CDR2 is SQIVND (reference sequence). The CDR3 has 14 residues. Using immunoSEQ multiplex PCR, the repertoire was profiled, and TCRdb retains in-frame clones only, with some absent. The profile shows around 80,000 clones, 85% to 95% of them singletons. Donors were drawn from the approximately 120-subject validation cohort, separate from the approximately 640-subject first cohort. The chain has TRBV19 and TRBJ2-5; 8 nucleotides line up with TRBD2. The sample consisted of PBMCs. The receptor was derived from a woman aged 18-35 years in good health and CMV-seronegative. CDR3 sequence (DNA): TGTGCCAGCGGGACTAGTGCCCCTCAAGAGACCCAGTACTTC. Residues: CASGTSAPQETQYF.